This T cell receptor (beta chain) was profiled in a study of blood T cell repertoires in COVID-19. Study-level information: Acute and convalescent COVID-19 specimens originated in the United States, Italy and Spain. Sources were T cells, B-cell-depleted T cells, or PBMCs; the material itself was cDNA or gDNA.

Some clones are missing from TCRdb's copy, which holds only in-frame ones; the method was immunoSEQ multiplex PCR. The sample yields 140,000 to 150,000 clones, approximately 84% seen once. The CDR3 totals 11 residues. Trimming cost V 4 bases and J 7 bases, with 4 bases left between them. Germline loops: CDR1 MDHEN, CDR2 SYDVKM. The sample consisted of peripheral blood. The TCR was taken from a human donor with acute or convalescent COVID-19. The donor label of this sample is uncertain. The V and J genes are TRBV28 and TRBJ2-2; no firm D call. CDR3 region: CASSYNGELFF. CDR3 coding DNA: TGTGCCAGCAGTTACAACGGGGAGCTGTTTTTT. The full variable domain, its missing parts supplied by reference TRBV28 and TRBJ2-2, is DVKVTQSSRYLVKRTGEKVFLECVQDMDHENMFWYRQDPGLGLRLIYFSYDVKMKEKGDIPEGYSVSREKKERFSLILESASTNQTSMYLCASSYNGELFFGEGSRLTVL.